One sample yielded the 28 T cell receptor beta chains listed below, sequenced in a study of T cell repertoires in cytomegalovirus infection. TCRdb reprocessed the reads with MiXCR, giving one entry per CDR3 protein. The sample holds some 350,000 distinct CDR3 sequences, under 35% seen once. Antigens of these TCRs are unknown. Sequenced here: cultured PBMCs, sampled from culture after CMV antigen stimulation. Every receptor here comes from a human donor in good health (CMV status not recorded). Some clones in this sample may be carry-over from other donors' samples.

The CDR3 spells CASKGLAGGLNEQYF. The CDR3 coding sequence is TGTGCCAGCAAGGGACTAGCGGGAGGGCTGAACGAGCAGTACTTC. The chain couples TRBV27 to TRBJ2-7; 16 bases align to TRBD2. V was clipped by 7 bases and J by 5 bases; unmatched bases: 5. Germline V lookup: CDR1 MNHEY, CDR2 SMNVEV (reference sequence). This CDR3 is built from 15 residues.

The rearrangement uses TRBV11-3 and TRBJ2-1; D possibly corresponds to TRBD2 (6 bases). V was trimmed by 5 bases and J by 2 bases, leaving 13 bases between them. Germline values: CDR1 SGHNT, CDR2 YENEEA. The length of the CDR3 is 15 residues. This chain's CDR3 is CASSVRESPYNEQFF. In DNA, the CDR3 is TGTGCCAGCAGCGTCCGGGAGAGCCCCTACAATGAGCAGTTCTTC.

The gene calls are TRBV20-1 and TRBJ2-3, with D perhaps TRBD2 (5 bases). The V gene lost 7 bases and the J gene lost 6 bases, with 11 bases spanning the gap. The CDR3 sequence is 11 residues long. Germline CDR1 is DFQATT and CDR2 is SNEGSKA (reference sequence). CDR3 sequence reads: CSGGLEDTQYF. The CDR3 region has the DNA TGCAGTGGAGGGCTTGAGGATACGCAGTATTTT.

This chain uses TRBV4-2 with TRBJ2-1; D is perhaps TRBD1 (6 bases). The CDR3 extends over 15 amino acids. CDR1 and CDR2 (germline): LGHNA, YNFKEQ. Trimming pared 1 base from V and 6 bases from J, leaving 13 bases between. The CDR3 DNA is TGTGCCAGCAGCCAAGTGGGGGCGAAGGGCAATGAGCAGTTCTTC. Protein sequence: CASSQVGAKGNEQFF.

The chain is built from TRBV10-3 and TRBJ2-7; D ambiguous. Germline V CDR1 and CDR2: ENHRY, SYGVKD. Trimming cost V 6 bases and J 1 base, with 13 bases left between them. The CDR3 has 14 residues. The CDR3 coding sequence is TGTGCCATCAGGGACCCCTTCCGATCCTACGAGCAGTACTTC. It encodes CAIRDPFRSYEQYF.

The chain combines TRBV7-6 with TRBJ2-7; no reliable D call. The V end was cut by 4 bases, the J end by 3 bases, with 10 bases between. The germline V gene has CDR1 SGHVS and CDR2 FNYEAQ. The CDR3 runs to 13 residues. CDR3 coding DNA: TGTGCCAGCAGCTCCCGGCACCTCTACGAGCAGTACTTC. Its translation is CASSSRHLYEQYF.

The chain employs TRBV5-4 and TRBJ1-2, with D maybe TRBD1 (6 bases). Trimming stripped 4 bases from V and 4 bases from J, with 11 bases between. The CDR3 spans 13 residues. Germline V gene data show CDR1 as SGHNT and CDR2 as YYREEE (reference sequence). The DNA of the CDR3 is TGTGCCAGCAGCGGGGGACACCTCTATGGCTACACCTTC. Translation: CASSGGHLYGYTF.

V and J are TRBV5-6 and TRBJ2-5; 8 positions agree with TRBD2. With 6 bases clipped from V and 4 bases from J, the junction kept 2 bases outside the gene matches. The CDR3 length is 12 residues. CDR1 is SGHDT, CDR2 YYEEEE, per germline. Here the CDR3 DNA reads TGTGCCAGCAAGCGGGAGAGAGAGACCCAGTACTTC. Translating it yields CASKRERETQYF.

The rearrangement links TRBV5-4 to TRBJ2-2, with TRBD1 matching over 9 bases. Trimming took 7 bases from V and 1 from J; bases not matched to a gene: 11. The CDR3 is 17 amino acids. The V gene's germline CDR1 is SGHNT and CDR2 YYREEE (reference sequence). The CDR3 sequence: CASGGGQGFMNTGELFF. The CDR3 DNA sequence: TGTGCCAGCGGGGGGGGACAGGGCTTCATGAACACCGGGGAGCTGTTTTTT.

The V and J genes are TRBV5-1 and TRBJ2-5, with 7 bases lining up with TRBD1. In germline, CDR1 is SGHRS, CDR2 YFSETQ. The CDR3 is 13 amino acids. Trimming at V came to 4 bases and at J to 2 bases, leaving 2 bases not matched to a gene. The CDR3 region has the DNA TGCGCCAGCAGCATGGGACAGCAAGAGACCCAGTACTTC. As protein: CASSMGQQETQYF. The full variable domain, rest sourced from reference TRBV5-1 and TRBJ2-5, is KAGVTQTPRYLIKTRGQQVTLSCSPISGHRSVSWYQQTPGQGLQFLFEYFSETQRNKGNFPGRFSGRQFSNSRSEMNVSTLELGDSALYLCASSMGQQETQYFGPGTRLLVL.

V gene TRBV28 combines with J gene TRBJ1-5; 7 bases are a match to TRBD1. The junction had 12 bases not matched to a gene; V was cut back by 2 bases and J by 14 bases. CDR1 and CDR2 from the germline V gene are MDHEN and SYDVKM. This CDR3 contains 14 residues. CDR3 in DNA: TGTGCCAGCAGTTTACCATTCGACAGGGTCAAGAAGCATTTT. Protein: CASSLPFDRVKKHF.

Worth noting for this clonotype: At one boundary the junction diverges from the germline segment, which might be a read error. In DNA form, the CDR3 reads TGCAGTGCTAGAGACGGGAACTTT. Its protein is CSARDGNF. The V gene is TRBV20-1, the J gene TRBJ1-1; unclear D gene. The CDR3 consists of 8 residues. The V gene's germline CDR1 is DFQATT and CDR2 SNEGSKA (reference sequence).

This chain links TRBV7-1 with TRBJ2-4, with D perhaps TRBD1 or TRBD2 (5 bases each). TRBV7-1 is treated as an ORF (open reading frame) with a function not yet certain. This CDR3 is 17 amino acids long. The V end lost 3 bases, the J end lost 0 bases, and 15 bases lay between the germline ends. In DNA form, the CDR3 reads TGTGCCAGCAGCTCCAACCCAGGGAGTTTAGCCAAAAACATTCAGTACTTC. As protein: CASSSNPGSLAKNIQYF.

This clonotype was counted ten times or more. The chain employs TRBV2 and TRBJ1-6, with D possibly TRBD1 on 5 matching bases. The CDR3 has 16 amino acids. Germline assignment: CDR1 SNHLY and CDR2 FYNNEI. V was pared by 11 bases and J by 6 bases, with 23 bases between. The CDR3 reads CASRDRVGTGNSPLHF. The CDR3 nucleotides read TGTGCCTCACGGGATCGAGTAGGGACGGGTAATTCACCCCTCCACTTT.

This clonotype was seen only a few times. CDR3 sequence: CASTPPPKDSGANVLTF. Written as DNA, the CDR3 is TGTGCCAGCACCCCTCCACCCAAAGACTCTGGGGCCAACGTCCTGACTTTC. The rearrangement joins TRBV27 to TRBJ2-6; no definite D call. Trimming removed 7 bases from V and 0 bases from J, with 16 bases in between. The CDR3 is made up of 17 amino acids. Germline lookup yields CDR1 MNHEY and CDR2 SMNVEV (reference sequence).

This rearrangement joins TRBV7-2 to TRBJ2-5, with 9 bases identical to TRBD1. Germline CDR1 reads SGHTA; CDR2 reads FQGNSA. After removal of 5 bases from V and 6 bases from J, the junction contained 7 bases not matched to a gene. The CDR3 runs to 14 residues. DNA of the CDR3: TGTGCCAGCAGCACCGGGACAGGGAGGCAGACCCAGTACTTC. Translating it yields CASSTGTGRQTQYF.

This clonotype was seen a handful of times. The chain uses TRBV7-6 and TRBJ2-3, with D perhaps matching TRBD1 (6 bases). CDR3 length equals 21 residues. The germline CDR1 and CDR2 sequences are SGHVS and FNYEAQ. CDR3 region: CAILLRGPFPSRGSTTDTQYF. CDR3 coding DNA: TGTGCTATCCTACTGAGGGGCCCTTTCCCCTCTAGGGGGTCTACCACAGATACGCAGTATTTT.

The chain couples TRBV11-2 to TRBJ2-3; the D gene is possibly TRBD1 (5 bases). Germline CDR1 SGHAT, CDR2 FQNNGV. The V end lost 5 bases, the J end lost 7 bases, and 16 bases lay between the germline ends. The CDR3 extends over 14 amino acids. CDR3 sequence: CASSPGIAWNTQYF. The CDR3 DNA sequence: TGTGCCAGCAGCCCAGGGATAGCCTGGAATACGCAGTATTTT.

This clonotype was seen a few times. This sequence joins TRBV6-5 and TRBJ1-1; 9 nucleotides line up with TRBD1. J lost 4 bases, V lost 2 bases, and 5 bases had no gene match. CDR1 is MNHEY, CDR2 SVGAGI, per germline. This CDR3 comprises 15 residues. For the CDR3, the DNA is TGTGCCAGCAGTTACCGGGACAGGGCGGGCACTGAAGCTTTCTTT. Its protein product is CASSYRDRAGTEAFF.

The rearrangement joins TRBV12-3 or TRBV12-4 to TRBJ2-6; D call uncertain. The CDR3 is 12 amino acids. V lost 7 bases, J lost 2 bases, and 3 bases lay in between. The chain's CDR3 is CASNTGANVLTF. CDR3 nucleotides: TGTGCCAGCAACACTGGGGCCAACGTCCTGACTTTC.

This clonotype has only a few counts. The chain carries TRBV7-2 and TRBJ2-1; 8 bases are shared with TRBD2. V lost 5 bases and J lost 12; bases outside the gene matches: 12. Germline lookup yields CDR1 SGHTA and CDR2 FQGNSA. CDR3 size: 14 residues. The CDR3 DNA reads as TGTGCCAGCAGCCTGGATCGGAGCGGGAGTGGGCAGTTCTTC. Translation: CASSLDRSGSGQFF.

The gene calls are TRBV27 and TRBJ1-4; D unclear. Germline assignment: CDR1 MNHEY and CDR2 SMNVEV (reference sequence). Trimming left V 8 bases short and J 3 bases short, with 10 bases between. The CDR3 is 13 residues long. The CDR3 nucleotides are TGTGCCAGCGCGATTTGGCCTAATGAAAAACTGTTTTTT. Its protein product is CASAIWPNEKLFF.

This clonotype was counted a few times. The chain uses TRBV5-1 and TRBJ1-4; D gene unclear. V was trimmed by 3 bases and J by 0 bases, leaving 9 bases between them. From germline, CDR1 is SGHRS and CDR2 YFSETQ. The CDR3 has 15 amino acids. Written as DNA, the CDR3 is TGCGCCAGCAGCTCAGGCAGCTCAACTAATGAAAAACTGTTTTTT. Residues: CASSSGSSTNEKLFF.

The chain recombines TRBV28 with TRBJ1-1; D might be TRBD1 (6 bases). The CDR3 is made up of 13 amino acids. The V end lost 5 bases, the J end lost 10 bases, and 17 bases lay between the germline ends. The germline gives CDR1 MDHEN, CDR2 SYDVKM. CDR3 amino acids: CASSQDRGGGAFF. The CDR3 DNA follows: TGTGCCAGCAGTCAGGACCGCGGAGGGGGAGCTTTCTTT.

This chain uses TRBV28 with TRBJ1-2; D may be TRBD1 (5 bases). With 7 bases removed from V and 3 bases from J, the gap between germline ends came to 9 bases. Germline CDR1 is MDHEN and CDR2 is SYDVKM. The CDR3 runs to 12 residues. CDR3 DNA: TGTGCCAGCATTGGGGACTACTATGGCTACACCTTC. This encodes CASIGDYYGYTF.

This clonotype was counted only a few times. The V call is TRBV11-2, the J call TRBJ1-2, with D unclear. CDR1 SGHAT and CDR2 FQNNGV come from the germline V gene. The CDR3 covers 14 residues. The V gene lost 5 bases and the J gene lost 0 bases, with 10 bases spanning the gap. The CDR3 DNA reads as TGTGCCAGCAGCCCGGGGTCTTCTAACTATGGCTACACCTTC. Its protein is CASSPGSSNYGYTF.

This clonotype was seen a handful of times. V is TRBV28 and J is TRBJ1-4, with D possibly being TRBD1 (6 bases). Trimming shortened V by 3 bases and J by 7 bases, and 9 bases separated the two germline ends. CDR3 length: 13 residues. Germline-derived CDR1 and CDR2 are MDHEN and SYDVKM. CDR3 nucleotides: TGTGCCAGCAGTTTGGGGGCGCGTGAAAAACTGTTTTTT. Its protein product is CASSLGAREKLFF.

This clonotype turned up a few times. This chain uses TRBV12-3 or TRBV12-4 with TRBJ2-1; 14 bases map to TRBD2. This CDR3 contains 14 residues. Germline trimming cut 7 bases from V and 6 bases from J; bases unmatched to any gene: 2. The CDR3 DNA reads as TGTGCCAGCATTGGGACTAGCGGGAGCAATGAGCAGTTCTTC. Amino acid sequence: CASIGTSGSNEQFF.